The 3 T cell receptor beta chains in this list originate from one sample, sequenced in a study of type 1 regulatory T cells. TCRdb recomputed calls from the reads with MiXCR, one row per CDR3 protein. The sample lists 75,000 to 100,000 distinct CDR3 sequences; 30% to 35% were seen once. The material sequenced was CD4+ T cells, either the whole sample or a sorted fraction (not recorded which). All receptors derive from a human donor in good health.

This clonotype has just a few counts. The chain has TRBV5-4 and TRBJ2-1; D perhaps matches TRBD1 (5 bases). This CDR3 is built from 15 residues. The germline V gene has CDR1 SGHNT and CDR2 YYREEE (reference sequence). Trimming took 10 bases from V and 9 from J, leaving 26 bases between them. The CDR3 protein is CAVSDSRQRLGEQFF. The CDR3 nucleotides are TGTGCCGTATCAGACAGCAGGCAAAGATTGGGTGAGCAGTTCTTC. Combining the CDR3 with reference TRBV5-4 and TRBJ2-1 gives the whole variable domain ETGVTQSPTHLIKTRGQQVTLRCSSQSGHNTVSWYQQALGQGPQFIFQYYREEENGRGNFPPRFSGLQFPNYSSELNVNALELDDSALYLCAVSDSRQRLGEQFFGPGTRLTVL.

The rearrangement joins TRBV20-1 to TRBJ2-3, with D possibly matching TRBD1 (6 bases). Per germline, CDR1 DFQATT and CDR2 SNEGSKA (reference sequence). This CDR3 spans 14 amino acids. With 2 bases removed from V and 4 bases from J, the gap between germline ends came to 13 bases. The CDR3 region is CSARHSGAADTQYF. DNA for the CDR3: TGCAGTGCTAGACACTCAGGGGCCGCAGATACGCAGTATTTT.

This clonotype was picked up a small number of times. This chain uses TRBV6-6 with TRBJ2-1; 13 nucleotides align to TRBD2. The V and J ends lost 5 bases and 8 bases, in that order; junction bases with no gene match: 9. The CDR3 spans 16 residues. In germline, CDR1 is MNHNY, CDR2 SVGAGI (reference sequence). DNA of the CDR3: TGTGCCAGCAGTCTAGGGACTAGCGGGACTGGGGATGAGCAGTTCTTC. Encoded protein: CASSLGTSGTGDEQFF.